What follows describes a single T cell receptor beta chain. The antigen is not known. This sample is part of a study of T cell responses to AZD1222 COVID-19 vaccine. General study points: Repertoire collection took place solely once the T cell response had peaked. It should be noted that donors were predominantly white British and more often female, and clonal diversity was possibly underestimated.

The table came from immunoSEQ multiplex PCR; TCRdb's copy has only in-frame clones and leaves some out. Among tens of thousands of clones listed, around 90% were seen once. In germline, CDR1 is SGDLS, CDR2 YYNGEE. The CDR3 consists of 15 residues. Trimming pared 4 bases from V and 5 bases from J, leaving 18 bases between. The specimen was peripheral blood, collected on day 0 of AZD1222 vaccination. The TCR originated in an adult in good health. The chain uses TRBV9 and TRBJ2-5; D not certain. DNA for the CDR3: TGTGCCAGCAGCCCCCGTACTTCCTCCGGGGAGACCCAGTACTTC. It specifies CASSPRTSSGETQYF.